This TCR beta chain is from a study of T cells expressing NK-cell markers. The wider study: The sequencing cohort of eight donors included seven HCMV-seropositive individuals and one seronegative individual.

TCRdb reprocessed the 5' RACE reads; each CDR3 protein has one entry and no DNA is given. Seen in this sample are roughly 430,000 distinct CDR3 sequences; the ten most common clones hold approximately 6.8%. The CDR3 is 17 residues long. The TCR comes from a woman between 18 and 70 years old in good health. Input material: blood T cells: a sorted CD56 or NKG2C T cell subset, CD4+ or CD8+ T cells, or bulk PBMC T cells (not recorded which). This chain links TRBV12-3 or TRBV12-4 with TRBJ2-3; no DNA is available, so the TRBD2 call from TCRdb remains unchecked. The CDR3 protein is CASSFSAGGWWGDTQYF.